Each of the 25 T cell receptor beta chains below was sequenced from the same sample in a study of cytomegalovirus exposure and HLA in healthy donors. Some clones are missing from TCRdb's copy, which holds only in-frame ones; the method was immunoSEQ multiplex PCR. The profile shows 100,000 to 150,000 clones, 89% of them singletons. Source material: PBMCs. All receptors derive from a woman aged 18 to 35 in good health and CMV-seronegative.

The chain is built from TRBV4-3 and TRBJ2-1; TRBD2 matches 7 bases. The CDR3 is made up of 16 amino acids. With V trimmed by 0 bases and J by 5 bases, 7 bases remained unmatched. Germline assignment: CDR1 LGHNA and CDR2 YSLEER. CDR3 in amino acids: CASSQDPSGIDNEQFF. CDR3 coding DNA: TGCGCCAGCAGCCAAGATCCAAGCGGGATAGACAATGAGCAGTTCTTC.

CDR3 in amino acids: CASSQAETAIYEQYF. In nucleotides, the CDR3 is TGCGCCAGCAGCCAAGCTGAGACAGCCATCTACGAGCAGTACTTC. The chain links TRBV4-3 to TRBJ2-7, with a tentative D call TRBD1 (5 bases). The V gene lost 1 base and the J gene lost 3 bases, with 13 bases spanning the gap. The length of the CDR3 is 15 residues. CDR1 and CDR2 from the germline V gene are LGHNA and YSLEER.

This clone has more than one count but fewer than ten. The V call is TRBV27, the J call TRBJ1-2; 7 nucleotides align to TRBD1. The germline V gene encodes CDR1 MNHEY and CDR2 SMNVEV (reference sequence). The CDR3 is 13 residues long. V dropped 5 bases and J dropped 5; count of bases not matched to a gene: 5. The CDR3 sequence: CASSITGVYGYTF. The CDR3 coding sequence is TGTGCCAGCAGTATTACAGGGGTATATGGCTACACCTTC.

J is TRBJ1-1 and V is TRBV6-5; D call uncertain. This CDR3 has 12 amino acids. Germline V gene data show CDR1 as MNHEY and CDR2 as SVGAGI. The V gene lost 2 bases and the J gene lost 6 bases, with 7 bases spanning the gap. For the CDR3, the DNA is TGTGCCAGCAGTTACCCGGGTCCTGAAGCTTTCTTT. Residues: CASSYPGPEAFF.

V gene TRBV2 combines with J gene TRBJ2-6, with a possible D match to TRBD2 (6 bases). CDR3 length equals 15 residues. Trimming stripped 11 bases from V and 1 base from J, with 15 bases between. CDR1 is SNHLY, CDR2 FYNNEI, per germline. As DNA, the CDR3 is TGTGCCCGGGGGACGGGAACTTCTGGGGCCAACGTCCTGACTTTC. Translating gives CARGTGTSGANVLTF.

The chain uses TRBV28 and TRBJ2-7, with D tentatively TRBD2 (5 bases). The length of the CDR3 is 14 residues. The V gene lost 8 bases and the J gene lost 4 bases, with 18 bases spanning the gap. Germline loops: CDR1 MDHEN, CDR2 SYDVKM. The CDR3 DNA is TGTGCCAGCTCGTACGGGATGGGTGTTTACGAGCAGTACTTC. The encoded protein is CASSYGMGVYEQYF.

The rearrangement joins TRBV27 to TRBJ2-7; a weak D match, TRBD2 (6 bases). CDR1 is MNHEY, CDR2 SMNVEV, per germline (reference sequence). With 8 bases removed from V and 5 bases from J, the gap between germline ends came to 10 bases. The CDR3 consists of 11 residues. The CDR3 coding sequence is TGTGCCAGCGGGGGGACCCACGAGCAGTACGTC. This translates into CASGGTHEQYV.

V usage is TRBV5-1 and J usage is TRBJ1-4; weak D call: TRBD1 (5 bases). Between the trimmed V and J ends, which lost 2 bases and 5 bases, there was a span of 13 bases. The CDR3 is 15 residues long. Germline V gene sequence: CDR1 SGHRS, CDR2 YFSETQ. The CDR3: CASSLTSQGNEKLFF. The CDR3 DNA reads as TGCGCCAGCAGCTTAACGAGTCAGGGAAATGAAAAACTGTTTTTT.

J is TRBJ2-7 and V is TRBV25-1, with 9 bases that match TRBD2. V shed 8 bases and J 9 bases; nucleotides not matched to a gene: 11. CDR3 length equals 13 residues. Germline-derived CDR1 and CDR2 are MGHDK and SYGVNS. This chain's CDR3 is CASHELAGTVQYF. In DNA, the CDR3 is TGTGCCAGCCACGAGCTAGCGGGAACCGTGCAGTACTTC.

The chain joins TRBV7-9 to TRBJ1-2; 7 bases line up with TRBD1. This CDR3 spans 17 amino acids. V dropped 5 bases and J dropped 3; count of bases not matched to a gene: 15. Germline lookup yields CDR1 SEHNR and CDR2 FQNEAQ (reference sequence). CDR3 sequence: CASSHQGVQFADYGYTF. CDR3 bases: TGTGCCAGCAGCCACCAGGGGGTCCAGTTCGCTGACTATGGCTACACCTTC.

This clone appeared once. This rearrangement joins TRBV27 to TRBJ1-5, with D perhaps matching TRBD1 (5 bases). This CDR3 comprises 14 residues. Germline V gives CDR1 MNHEY, CDR2 SMNVEV (reference sequence). V shed 4 bases and J shed 0 bases, with 7 bases lying between them. The chain's CDR3 is CASSSTDSNQPQHF. CDR3 nucleotide sequence: TGTGCCAGCAGTTCGACAGATAGCAATCAGCCCCAGCATTTT.

J is TRBJ1-4 and V is TRBV7-2; 10 nucleotides agree with TRBD1. The CDR3 is made up of 15 amino acids. CDR1 SGHTA and CDR2 FQGNSA come from the germline V gene. J lost 8 bases, V lost 5 bases, and 8 bases had no gene match. DNA for the CDR3: TGTGCCAGCAGCCTACCGACAGGGGGCGTCGAAAAACTGTTTTTT. Protein: CASSLPTGGVEKLFF.

This clone was counted only a few times. This chain uses TRBV5-1 with TRBJ1-5, with D possibly matching TRBD1 (6 bases). Germline V gene data show CDR1 as SGHRS and CDR2 as YFSETQ. The length of the CDR3 is 14 residues. The germline V and J ends were trimmed by 4 bases and 2 bases, with 10 bases remaining between them. The DNA of the CDR3 is TGCGCCAGCAGCCCGGGACACGGCAATCAGCCCCAGCATTTT. The encoded protein is CASSPGHGNQPQHF. Variable domain in full (rest from reference TRBV5-1 and TRBJ1-5): KAGVTQTPRYLIKTRGQQVTLSCSPISGHRSVSWYQQTPGQGLQFLFEYFSETQRNKGNFPGRFSGRQFSNSRSEMNVSTLELGDSALYLCASSPGHGNQPQHFGDGTRLSIL.

The genes are TRBV7-2 and TRBJ2-7, with a possible D match to TRBD2 (5 bases). With 5 bases removed from V and 4 bases from J, the gap between germline ends came to 9 bases. This CDR3 has 12 residues. Germline CDR1 reads SGHTA; CDR2 reads FQGNSA. This CDR3 is CASSRTSYEQYF. As DNA, the CDR3 is TGTGCCAGCAGCCGGACTTCTTACGAGCAGTACTTC.

The chain has TRBV30 and TRBJ1-1; tentative D call: TRBD1 (6 bases). The CDR3 extends over 14 amino acids. Trimming removed 0 bases at V and 4 bases at J, with 12 bases between. Germline CDR1 GTSNPN, CDR2 SVGIG (reference sequence). This CDR3 reads CAWSVGAGVTEAFF. For the CDR3, the DNA is TGTGCCTGGAGTGTAGGGGCAGGGGTCACTGAAGCTTTCTTT. Supplemented by reference TRBV30 and TRBJ1-1, the full variable domain reads SQTIHQWPATLVQPVGSPLSLECTVEGTSNPNLYWYRQAAGRGLQLLFYSVGIGQISSEVPQNLSASRPQDRQFILSSKKLLLSDSGFYLCAWSVGAGVTEAFFGQGTRLTVV.

V usage is TRBV4-2 and J usage is TRBJ2-7; 7 nucleotides align to TRBD1. The CDR3 spans 17 residues. Per the germline V gene, CDR1 is LGHNA and CDR2 is YNFKEQ. V lost 0 bases, J lost 4 bases, and 12 bases stayed unmatched. The CDR3 coding sequence is TGTGCCAGCAGCCAAGATCTCGTCAGGGGGTATCGGTACGAGCAGTACTTC. This codes for CASSQDLVRGYRYEQYF.

The sample holds one count of this clone. This chain uses TRBV2 with TRBJ1-5; tentatively, D is TRBD1 (5 bases). V lost 6 bases and J lost 1, with 13 bases in between. CDR1 is SNHLY, CDR2 FYNNEI, per germline. This CDR3 has 15 residues. CDR3 bases: TGTGCCAGCAGAATGACAGTTCCCAGCAATCAGCCCCAGCATTTT. Protein: CASRMTVPSNQPQHF.

V usage is TRBV2 and J usage is TRBJ2-1; TRBD2 agrees at 11 bases. The germline gives CDR1 SNHLY, CDR2 FYNNEI. This CDR3 region has 12 residues. With V trimmed by 5 bases and J by 11 bases, 2 bases remained unmatched. The CDR3 DNA reads as TGTGCCAGCAGTCCTAGCGGGGGGAAGCAGTTCTTC. It yields the protein CASSPSGGKQFF.

The chain recombines TRBV9 with TRBJ2-5; a possible D gene is TRBD1 (7 bases). This CDR3 has 15 amino acids. The ends were cut back, 0 bases at V and 5 bases at J, with 14 bases in the middle. Germline V gene sequence: CDR1 SGDLS, CDR2 YYNGEE. The CDR3 loop is CASSVDRGAGETQYF. CDR3 nucleotides: TGTGCCAGCAGCGTAGACAGGGGAGCGGGCGAGACCCAGTACTTC.

The chain is built from TRBV6-6 and TRBJ2-7; 9 nucleotides align to TRBD1. The germline CDR1 and CDR2 sequences are MNHNY and SVGAGI (reference sequence). There are 15 residues in the CDR3. V lost 8 bases to trimming and J lost 1 base; unmatched junction nucleotides: 9. In DNA form, the CDR3 reads TGTGCCAGCGGGAACAGGGGGCGCCGGTCCTACGAGCAGTACTTC. Encoded protein: CASGNRGRRSYEQYF.

The chain recombines TRBV2 with TRBJ2-2; 12 bases match TRBD2. The V segment lost 8 bases and the J segment 6 bases; nucleotides outside the gene matches: 7. CDR1 and CDR2 (germline): SNHLY, FYNNEI. The length of the CDR3 is 15 residues. CDR3 region: CASRRLAGESGELFF. The CDR3 DNA sequence: TGTGCCAGCCGTCGACTAGCGGGGGAGTCCGGGGAGCTGTTTTTT.

The chain recombines TRBV27 with TRBJ2-1; 7 bases map to TRBD2. Losses at the gene ends were 4 bases for V and 5 bases for J; bases not matched to a gene: 5. This CDR3 has 14 residues. Looked up from germline, CDR1 is MNHEY and CDR2 is SMNVEV (reference sequence). The CDR3: CASSYEGLNNEQFF. The CDR3 DNA reads as TGTGCCAGCAGTTACGAGGGACTAAACAATGAGCAGTTCTTC.

The chain uses TRBV7-9 and TRBJ2-5; TRBD2 might be the D (5 bases). The CDR3 runs to 17 residues. Trimming pared 5 bases from V and 5 bases from J, leaving 24 bases between. Germline assignment: CDR1 SEHNR and CDR2 FQNEAQ (reference sequence). CDR3 loop: CASSATPRTSREETQYF. The CDR3 nucleotides are TGTGCCAGCAGCGCAACCCCTCGGACTTCGAGGGAGGAGACCCAGTACTTC.

The chain has TRBV7-7 and TRBJ2-5; TRBD2 agrees at 8 bases. V lost 2 bases to trimming and J lost 5 bases; unmatched junction nucleotides: 7. CDR1 is SSHAT, CDR2 FNYEAQ, per germline (reference sequence). The CDR3 loop spans 15 amino acids. The CDR3 coding sequence is TGTGCCAGCAGCTTAACGGGAGGGCCATCGGAGACCCAGTACTTC. This encodes CASSLTGGPSETQYF.

In DNA, the CDR3 is TGCGCCAGCAGCTACAGCCAAAGACCACAAGAGACCCAGTACTTC. Residues: CASSYSQRPQETQYF. J is TRBJ2-5 and V is TRBV5-1; D gene unclear. The CDR3 is made up of 15 amino acids. V dropped 3 bases and J dropped 2 bases, with 14 bases sitting between them. The germline V gene encodes CDR1 SGHRS and CDR2 YFSETQ.